These 10 T cell receptor beta chains originate from one sample sequenced in a study of cytomegalovirus exposure and HLA in healthy donors. 60 Vbeta and 13 Jbeta primers were used in PCR. Clones were sequenced by immunoSEQ multiplex PCR, and TCRdb holds only the in-frame ones, with some missing. The sample has around 80,000 clones. Sample: PBMCs. The receptors were gathered from a man aged 35 to 55 in good health and CMV-seronegative.

V usage is TRBV11-1 and J usage is TRBJ2-5, with D tentatively TRBD2 (6 bases). The germline V gene has CDR1 SGHAT and CDR2 FQDESV (reference sequence). This CDR3 region has 14 residues. Trimming took 5 bases from V and 2 from J, leaving 12 bases between them. The CDR3 region has the DNA TGTGCCAGCAGCCCGGGACTTAAGCAAGAGACCCAGTACTTC. It encodes CASSPGLKQETQYF.

The chain joins TRBV10-3 to TRBJ1-2, with TRBD1 matching 7 bases. V dropped 3 bases and J dropped 0; count of bases not matched to a gene: 7. The CDR3 runs to 16 residues. From germline, CDR1 is ENHRY and CDR2 SYGVKD. CDR3 sequence reads: CAISDWGDSPNYGYTF. CDR3 sequence (DNA): TGTGCCATCAGTGACTGGGGGGACAGCCCTAACTATGGCTACACCTTC.

The chain couples TRBV7-2 to TRBJ1-3; 7 bases map to TRBD1. Germline CDR1 is SGHTA and CDR2 is FQGNSA. The CDR3 contains 15 residues. Germline trimming cut 5 bases from V and 0 bases from J; bases unmatched to any gene: 4. The CDR3: CASSVQGISGNTIYF. CDR3 nucleotide sequence: TGTGCCAGCAGCGTACAGGGGATCTCTGGAAACACCATATATTTT.

The V gene is TRBV19, the J gene TRBJ1-5; possible D gene TRBD1, 5 bases. CDR3 length: 17 amino acids. Germline V gene lookup returns CDR1 LNHDA and CDR2 SQIVND (reference sequence). Trimming pared 6 bases from V and 2 bases from J, leaving 20 bases between. As DNA, the CDR3 is TGTGCCAGTAGACCCCGGATTGGGGGGTTGGGCAATCAGCCCCAGCATTTT. Encoded protein: CASRPRIGGLGNQPQHF. Using reference TRBV19 and TRBJ1-5 for the parts outside the CDR3, the full variable domain is DGGITQSPKYLFRKEGQNVTLSCEQNLNHDAMYWYRQDPGQGLRLIYYSQIVNDFQKGDIAEGYSVSREKKESFPLTVTSAQKNPTAFYLCASRPRIGGLGNQPQHFGDGTRLSIL.

V gene TRBV7-2 combines with J gene TRBJ1-2, with D maybe TRBD1 (6 bases). Trimming stripped 2 bases from V and 2 bases from J, with 12 bases between. CDR1 SGHTA and CDR2 FQGNSA come from the germline V gene. This CDR3 is 15 amino acids long. DNA for the CDR3: TGTGCCAGCAGCTTAATCCCAACAGGGAACTATGGCTACACCTTC. Protein: CASSLIPTGNYGYTF.

V usage is TRBV7-9 and J usage is TRBJ1-6; possibly TRBD1 for D (6 bases). The germline gives CDR1 SEHNR, CDR2 FQNEAQ (reference sequence). This CDR3 contains 19 residues. The V end lost 2 bases, the J end lost 0 bases, and 17 bases lay between the germline ends. The CDR3 loop reads CASSLRSIQGSSYNSPLHF. The CDR3 nucleotides are TGTGCCAGCAGCTTAAGGTCTATACAGGGAAGCTCCTATAATTCACCCCTCCACTTT.

As for this clone: One junction end does not reproduce the germline sequence, and a read error may be involved. The chain has TRBV10-3 and TRBJ2-7; 7 positions agree with TRBD2. The CDR3 is made up of 12 amino acids. Looked up from germline, CDR1 is ENHRY and CDR2 is SYGVKD. The CDR3 sequence: CAISEIERGSVF. The CDR3 nucleotides are TGTGCCATCAGTGAGATCGAGCGGGGCTCCGTGTTC.

CDR3 region: CASSQDSRASGSYEQYF. Written as DNA, the CDR3 is TGTGCCAGCAGCCAAGATTCGCGGGCTAGCGGATCCTACGAGCAGTACTTC. The chain joins TRBV4-2 to TRBJ2-7, with 7 bases that match TRBD2. V gave up 0 bases and J gave up 1 base; unmatched junction bases: 9. This CDR3 contains 17 residues. Germline CDR1 and CDR2: LGHNA and YNFKEQ.

The chain couples TRBV15 to TRBJ1-2; 7 bases align to TRBD1. V lost 4 bases to trimming and J lost 6 bases; unmatched junction nucleotides: 14. Germline CDR1 reads LNHNV; CDR2 reads YYDKDF (reference sequence). The CDR3 consists of 16 residues. The CDR3 spells CATSKRAKGGTDGYTF. DNA of the CDR3: TGTGCCACCAGCAAAAGAGCTAAGGGTGGGACAGATGGCTACACCTTC.

J is TRBJ2-7 and V is TRBV28, with 7 bases lining up with TRBD2. CDR3 length: 12 residues. Germline CDR1 reads MDHEN; CDR2 reads SYDVKM. Here the CDR3 reads CAIQREGWVQYF. CDR3 in DNA: TGTGCTATCCAGAGGGAGGGTTGGGTGCAGTACTTC.